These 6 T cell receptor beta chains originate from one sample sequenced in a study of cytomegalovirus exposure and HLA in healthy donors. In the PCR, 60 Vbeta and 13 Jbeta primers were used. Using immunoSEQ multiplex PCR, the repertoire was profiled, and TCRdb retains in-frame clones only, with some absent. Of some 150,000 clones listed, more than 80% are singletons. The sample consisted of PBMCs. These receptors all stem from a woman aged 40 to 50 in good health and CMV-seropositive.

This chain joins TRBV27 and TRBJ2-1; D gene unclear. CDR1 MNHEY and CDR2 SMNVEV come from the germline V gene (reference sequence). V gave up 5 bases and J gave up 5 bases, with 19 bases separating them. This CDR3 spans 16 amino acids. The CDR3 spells CASSPHATLQNNEQFF. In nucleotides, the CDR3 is TGTGCCAGCAGTCCCCACGCGACATTACAGAACAATGAGCAGTTCTTC.

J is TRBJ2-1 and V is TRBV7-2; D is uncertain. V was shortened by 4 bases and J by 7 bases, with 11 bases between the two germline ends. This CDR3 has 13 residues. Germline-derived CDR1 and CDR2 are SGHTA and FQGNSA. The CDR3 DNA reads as TGTGCCAGCAGCTCCCCGATGAGGAATGAGCAGTTCTTC. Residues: CASSSPMRNEQFF.

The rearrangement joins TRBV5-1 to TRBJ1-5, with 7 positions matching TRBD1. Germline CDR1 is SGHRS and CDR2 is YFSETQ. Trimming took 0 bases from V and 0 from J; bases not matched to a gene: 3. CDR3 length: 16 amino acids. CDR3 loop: CASSLGTGDSNQPQHF. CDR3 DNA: TGCGCCAGCAGCTTGGGGACAGGAGATAGCAATCAGCCCCAGCATTTT.

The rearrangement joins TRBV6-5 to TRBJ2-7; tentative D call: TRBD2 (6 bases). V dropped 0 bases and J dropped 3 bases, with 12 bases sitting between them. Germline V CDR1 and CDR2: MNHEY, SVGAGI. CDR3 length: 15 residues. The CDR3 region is CASSYSRLGNYEQYF. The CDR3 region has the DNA TGTGCCAGCAGTTACTCGCGACTAGGGAACTACGAGCAGTACTTC.

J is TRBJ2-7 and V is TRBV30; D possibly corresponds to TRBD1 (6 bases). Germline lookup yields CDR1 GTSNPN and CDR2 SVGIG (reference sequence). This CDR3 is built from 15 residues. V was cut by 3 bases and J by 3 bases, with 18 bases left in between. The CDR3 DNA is TGTGCCTGGAGACCCGTTGGGCAGGGGAACTACGAGCAGTACTTC. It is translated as CAWRPVGQGNYEQYF.

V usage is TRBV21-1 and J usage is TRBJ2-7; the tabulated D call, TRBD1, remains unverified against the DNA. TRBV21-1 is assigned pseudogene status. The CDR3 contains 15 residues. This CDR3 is CASSKCSGQVGEQYF. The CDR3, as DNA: TGTGCCAGCAGCAAATGCTCAGGACAGGTAGGGGAGCAGTACTTC.